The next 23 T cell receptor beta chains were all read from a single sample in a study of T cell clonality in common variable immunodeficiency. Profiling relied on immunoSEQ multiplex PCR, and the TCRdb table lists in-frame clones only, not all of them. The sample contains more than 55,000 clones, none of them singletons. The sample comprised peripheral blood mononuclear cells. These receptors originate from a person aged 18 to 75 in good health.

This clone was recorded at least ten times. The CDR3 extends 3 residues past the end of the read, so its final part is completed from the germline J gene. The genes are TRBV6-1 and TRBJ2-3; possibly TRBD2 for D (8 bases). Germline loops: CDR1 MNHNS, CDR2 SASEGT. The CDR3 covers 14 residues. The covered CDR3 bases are TGTGCCAGCAGTGAAACGGGAGGGGGCGTGGCG. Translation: CASSETGGGVA. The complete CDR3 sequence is CASSETGGGVAQYF.

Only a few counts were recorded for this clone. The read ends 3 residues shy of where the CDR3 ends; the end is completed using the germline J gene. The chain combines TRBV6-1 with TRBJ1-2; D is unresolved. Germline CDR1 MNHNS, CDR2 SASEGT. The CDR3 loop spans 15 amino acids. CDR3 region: CASSEVGSGSDDYTF. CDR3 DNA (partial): TGTGCCAGCAGTGAAGTGGGTAGCGGGAGTGACGAC.

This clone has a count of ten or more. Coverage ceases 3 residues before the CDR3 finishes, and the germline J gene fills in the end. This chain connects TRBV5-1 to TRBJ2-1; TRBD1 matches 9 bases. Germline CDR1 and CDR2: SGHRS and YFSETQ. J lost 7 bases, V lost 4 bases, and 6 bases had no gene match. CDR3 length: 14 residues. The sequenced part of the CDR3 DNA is TGCGCCAGCAGCGCACGGGACAGGGAAAATGAG. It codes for CASSARDRENE. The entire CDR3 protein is CASSARDRENEQFF.

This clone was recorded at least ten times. CDR3 DNA, as far as it was read: TGTGCCTGGAGTGTCGGTAGCAATGAG. Translating gives CAWSVGSNE. The CDR3 reads in full as CAWSVGSNEQFF. This chain joins TRBV30 and TRBJ2-1; D gene unclear. The read is 3 residues too short to cover the CDR3 end, so that end is filled in from the germline J gene. Germline CDR1 and CDR2: GTSNPN and SVGIG (reference sequence). The CDR3 has 12 residues. Trimming cost V 0 bases and J 6 bases, with 6 bases left between them.

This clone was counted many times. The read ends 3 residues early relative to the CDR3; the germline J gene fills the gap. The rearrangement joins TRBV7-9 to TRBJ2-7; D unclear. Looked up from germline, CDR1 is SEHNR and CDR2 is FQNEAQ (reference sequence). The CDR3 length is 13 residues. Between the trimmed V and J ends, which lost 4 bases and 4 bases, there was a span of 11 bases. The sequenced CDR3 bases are TGTGCCAGCAGCTCAGAGAATAATTACGAG. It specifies CASSSENNYE. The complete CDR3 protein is CASSSENNYEQYF.

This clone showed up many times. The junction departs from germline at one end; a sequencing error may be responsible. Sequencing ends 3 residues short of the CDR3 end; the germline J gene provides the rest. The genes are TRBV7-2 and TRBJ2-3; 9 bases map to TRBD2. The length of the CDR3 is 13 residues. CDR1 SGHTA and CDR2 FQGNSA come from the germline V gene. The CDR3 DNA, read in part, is TGTGCCAGCAGCTGGGGACTAGCAGAGACG. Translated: CASSWGLAET. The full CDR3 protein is CASSWGLAETQYF.

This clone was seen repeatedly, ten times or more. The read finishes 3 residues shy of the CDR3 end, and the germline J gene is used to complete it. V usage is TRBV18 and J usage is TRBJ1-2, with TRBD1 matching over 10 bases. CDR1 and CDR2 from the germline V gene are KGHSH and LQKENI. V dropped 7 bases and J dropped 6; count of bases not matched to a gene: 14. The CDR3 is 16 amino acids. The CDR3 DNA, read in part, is TGTGCCAGCTACGGGACAGGGGAGTTTGGCTTCGATGGC. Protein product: CASYGTGEFGFDG. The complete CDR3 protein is CASYGTGEFGFDGYTF. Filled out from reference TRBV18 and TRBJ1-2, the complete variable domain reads NAGVMQNPRHLVRRRGQEARLRCSPMKGHSHVYWYRQLPEEGLKFMVYLQKENIIDESGMPKERFSAEFPKEGPSILRIQQVVRGDSAAYFCASYGTGEFGFDGYTFGSGTRLTVV.

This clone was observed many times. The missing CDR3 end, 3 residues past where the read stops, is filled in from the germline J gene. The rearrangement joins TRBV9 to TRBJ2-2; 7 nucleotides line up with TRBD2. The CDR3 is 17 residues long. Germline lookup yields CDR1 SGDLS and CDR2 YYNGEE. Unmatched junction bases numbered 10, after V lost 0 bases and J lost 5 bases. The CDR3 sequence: CASSVGAGRVWTGELFF. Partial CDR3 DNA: TGTGCCAGCAGCGTAGGGGCAGGGAGGGTCTGGACCGGGGAG.

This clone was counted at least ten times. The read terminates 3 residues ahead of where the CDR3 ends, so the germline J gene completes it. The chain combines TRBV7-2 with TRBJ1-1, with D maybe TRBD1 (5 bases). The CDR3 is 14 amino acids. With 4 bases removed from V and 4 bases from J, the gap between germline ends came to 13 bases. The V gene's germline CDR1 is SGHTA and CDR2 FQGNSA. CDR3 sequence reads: CASSYGRVSTEAFF. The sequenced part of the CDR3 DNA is TGTGCCAGCAGCTACGGCAGGGTGAGCACTGAA.

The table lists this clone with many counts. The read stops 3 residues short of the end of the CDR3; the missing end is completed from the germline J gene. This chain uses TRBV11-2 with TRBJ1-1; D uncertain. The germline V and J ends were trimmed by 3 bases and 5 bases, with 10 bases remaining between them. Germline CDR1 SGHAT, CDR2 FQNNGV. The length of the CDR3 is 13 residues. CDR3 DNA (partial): TGTGCCAGCAGCTTCAGCGATGGGACTGAA. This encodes CASSFSDGTE. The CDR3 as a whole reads CASSFSDGTEAFF.

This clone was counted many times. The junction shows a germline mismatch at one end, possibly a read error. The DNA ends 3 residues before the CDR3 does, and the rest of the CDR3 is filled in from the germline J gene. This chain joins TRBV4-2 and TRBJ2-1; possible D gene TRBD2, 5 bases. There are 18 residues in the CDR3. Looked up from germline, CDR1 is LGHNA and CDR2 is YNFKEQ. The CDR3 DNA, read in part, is TGCGCCAGCAGCCCCCACTTTGGACGGGGAAGCTCCTACAATGAG. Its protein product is CASSPHFGRGSSYNE. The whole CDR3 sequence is CASSPHFGRGSSYNEQFF.

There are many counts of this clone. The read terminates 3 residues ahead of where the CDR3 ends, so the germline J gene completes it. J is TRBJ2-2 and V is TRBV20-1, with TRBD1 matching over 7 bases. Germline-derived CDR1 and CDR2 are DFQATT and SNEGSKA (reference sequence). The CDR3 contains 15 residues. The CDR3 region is CSARNRDSYNSPLFF. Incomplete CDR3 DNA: TGCAGTGCAAGAAACCGGGACAGTTATAATTCACCG.

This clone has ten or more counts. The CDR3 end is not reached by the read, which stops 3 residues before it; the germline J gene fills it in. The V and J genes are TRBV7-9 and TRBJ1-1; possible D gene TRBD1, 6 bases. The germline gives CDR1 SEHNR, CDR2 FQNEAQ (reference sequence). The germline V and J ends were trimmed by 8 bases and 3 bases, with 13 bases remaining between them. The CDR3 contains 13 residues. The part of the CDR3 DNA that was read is TGTGCCAGCGAGGGGGAGTTGGACACTGAA. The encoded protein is CASEGELDTE. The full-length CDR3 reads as CASEGELDTEAFF.

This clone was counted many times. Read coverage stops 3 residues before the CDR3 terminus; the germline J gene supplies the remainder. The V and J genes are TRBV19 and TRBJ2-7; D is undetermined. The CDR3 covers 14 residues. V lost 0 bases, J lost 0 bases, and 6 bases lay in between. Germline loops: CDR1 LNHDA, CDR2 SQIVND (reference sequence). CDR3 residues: CASSIDASSYEQYF. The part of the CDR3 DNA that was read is TGTGCCAGTAGTATAGACGCCAGCTCCTACGAG.

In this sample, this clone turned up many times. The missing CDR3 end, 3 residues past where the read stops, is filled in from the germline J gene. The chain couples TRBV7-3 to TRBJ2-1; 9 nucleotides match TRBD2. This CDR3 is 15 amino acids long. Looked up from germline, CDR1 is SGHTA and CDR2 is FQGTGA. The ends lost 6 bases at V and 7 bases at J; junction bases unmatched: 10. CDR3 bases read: TGTGCCAGCAGTTCCGGGACTAGCAACAGGAATGAG. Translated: CASSSGTSNRNE. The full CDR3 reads CASSSGTSNRNEQFF. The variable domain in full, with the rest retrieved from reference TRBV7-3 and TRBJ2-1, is GAGVSQTPSNKVTEKGKYVELRCDPISGHTALYWYRQSLGQGPEFLIYFQGTGAADDSGLPNDRFFAVRPEGSVSTLKIQRTERGDSAVYLCASSSGTSNRNEQFFGPGTRLTVL.

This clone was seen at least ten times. CDR3 sequence: CSARDLFKYPLQAAGAYGYTF. CDR3 bases read: TGCAGTGCTAGAGATCTCTTTAAATACCCTTTACAGGCGGCAGGGGCCTATGGC. The genes are TRBV20-1 and TRBJ1-2, with D possibly being TRBD1 (6 bases). The sequenced fragment ends 3 residues before the CDR3 boundary, so the rest is inferred from the germline J gene. This CDR3 comprises 21 residues. CDR1 and CDR2 (germline): DFQATT, SNEGSKA (reference sequence). V lost 0 bases to trimming and J lost 4 bases, with 33 bases between them.

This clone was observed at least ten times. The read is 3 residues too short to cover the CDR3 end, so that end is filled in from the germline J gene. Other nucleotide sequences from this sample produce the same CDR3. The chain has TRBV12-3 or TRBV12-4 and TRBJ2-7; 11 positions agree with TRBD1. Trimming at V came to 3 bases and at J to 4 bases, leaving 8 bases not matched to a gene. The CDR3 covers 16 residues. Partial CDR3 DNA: TGTGCCAGCAGTTTGGTGAGGACAGGGGGCCAATACGAG. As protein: CASSLVRTGGQYE. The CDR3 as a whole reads CASSLVRTGGQYEQYF.

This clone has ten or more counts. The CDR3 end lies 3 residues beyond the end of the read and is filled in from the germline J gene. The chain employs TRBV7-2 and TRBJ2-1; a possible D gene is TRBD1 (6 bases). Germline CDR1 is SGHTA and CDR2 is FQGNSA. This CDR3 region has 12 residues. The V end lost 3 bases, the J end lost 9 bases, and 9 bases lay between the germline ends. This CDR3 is CASSFTGFEQFF. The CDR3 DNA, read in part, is TGTGCCAGCAGCTTCACAGGGTTTGAG. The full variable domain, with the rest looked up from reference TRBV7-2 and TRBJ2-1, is GAGVSQSPSNKVTEKGKDVELRCDPISGHTALYWYRQSLGQGLEFLIYFQGNSAPDKSGLPSDRFSAERTGGSVSTLTIQRTQQEDSAVYLCASSFTGFEQFFGPGTRLTVL.

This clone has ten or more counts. CDR3 bases read: TGCAGTGCGAGGCTAGCGGGGGGGGTATTAAAAGGGGTCCAAGAGACC. As protein: CSARLAGGVLKGVQET. The complete CDR3 reads CSARLAGGVLKGVQETQYF. The chain combines TRBV20-1 with TRBJ2-5; 12 nucleotides align to TRBD2. The read finishes 3 residues shy of the CDR3 end, and the germline J gene is used to complete it. Losses at the gene ends were 6 bases for V and 1 base for J; bases not matched to a gene: 18. This CDR3 has 19 amino acids. Germline CDR1 reads DFQATT; CDR2 reads SNEGSKA (reference sequence).

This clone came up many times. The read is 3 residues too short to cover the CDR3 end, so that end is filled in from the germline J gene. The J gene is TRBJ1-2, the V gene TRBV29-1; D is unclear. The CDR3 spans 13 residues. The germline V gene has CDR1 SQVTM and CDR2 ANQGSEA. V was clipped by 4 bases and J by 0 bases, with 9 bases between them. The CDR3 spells CSVVGRTNYGYTF. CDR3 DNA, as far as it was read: TGCAGCGTTGTGGGCAGAACTAACTATGGC.

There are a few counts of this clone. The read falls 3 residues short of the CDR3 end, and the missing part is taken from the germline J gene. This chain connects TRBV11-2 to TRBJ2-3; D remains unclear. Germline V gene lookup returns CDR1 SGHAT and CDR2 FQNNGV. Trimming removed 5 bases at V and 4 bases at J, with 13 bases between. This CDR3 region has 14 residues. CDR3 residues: CASSPSVRADTQYF. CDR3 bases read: TGTGCCAGCAGCCCATCCGTTAGGGCAGATACG.

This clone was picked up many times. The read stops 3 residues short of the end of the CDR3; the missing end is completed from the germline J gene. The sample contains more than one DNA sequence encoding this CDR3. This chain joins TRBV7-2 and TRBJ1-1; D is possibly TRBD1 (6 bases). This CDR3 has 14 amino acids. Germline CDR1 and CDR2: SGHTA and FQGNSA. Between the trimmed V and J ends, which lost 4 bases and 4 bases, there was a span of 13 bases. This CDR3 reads CASSSQGRRTEAFF. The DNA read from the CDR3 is TGTGCCAGCAGCTCCCAGGGGAGGCGCACTGAA.

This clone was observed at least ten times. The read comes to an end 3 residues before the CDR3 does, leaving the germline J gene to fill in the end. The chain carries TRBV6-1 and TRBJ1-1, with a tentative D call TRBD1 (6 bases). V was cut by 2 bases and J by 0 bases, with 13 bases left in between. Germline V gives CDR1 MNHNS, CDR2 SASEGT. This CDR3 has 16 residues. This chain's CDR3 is CASSETGMLMNTEAFF. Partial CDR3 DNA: TGTGCCAGCAGTGAAACAGGGATGTTGATGAACACTGAA.